A selection of T cell receptor beta chains follows, all from one sample in a study of blood T cell repertoires in COVID-19. The repertoire was sequenced with immunoSEQ multiplex PCR; TCRdb's copy has only in-frame clones and lacks some. The table has some 530,000 clones, approximately 90% seen once. Sequenced sample: PBMCs or T cells enriched from blood (not recorded which). These receptors were obtained from an older woman who had recovered from COVID-19. Each CDR3 is given with its conserved first and last residue. Expanded clones are given a class, and other clones once, few, many or no size at all.

TRBV5-1	few	TRBJ1-4	CASSLEGPPSEKLFF
TRBV10-3	-	TRBJ2-1	CAISERQGYNEQFF
TRBV5-1	-	TRBJ2-1	CASSWLAGANNEQFF
TRBV11-3	-	TRBJ2-6	CASSLGSSGANVLTF
TRBV12-3/TRBV12-4	-	TRBJ1-6	CASSSQNSPLHF
TRBV28	-	TRBJ2-5	CASYRLAGGSETQYF
TRBV5-6	-	TRBJ2-2	CASSLQGTGELFF
TRBV12-3/TRBV12-4	-	TRBJ1-1	CASSLGTEAFF
TRBV3-1/TRBV3-2	-	TRBJ1-2	CASSQAANYGYTF
TRBV5-4	-	TRBJ2-4	CASSWEGRTKNIQYF
TRBV19	-	TRBJ1-2	CASSPYGDGDYGYTF
TRBV12-3/TRBV12-4	-	TRBJ1-6	CASSLHRDSPLHF
TRBV11-3	-	TRBJ2-7	CASSSGQTLYEQYF
TRBV2	-	TRBJ1-2	CASSPGTGGWGYTF
TRBV7-2	-	TRBJ1-1	CASREQGGDTEAFF
TRBV5-5	-	TRBJ2-6	CASVSGQHSGANVLTF
TRBV12-5	-	TRBJ2-7	CASGLDHSPYEQYF
TRBV3-1/TRBV3-2	once	TRBJ2-3	CASSQDSGAYTDTQYF
TRBV7-8	-	TRBJ1-5	CASSLEGQANQPQHF
TRBV10-3	-	TRBJ1-1	CAISRTIMNTEAFF
TRBV4-1	-	TRBJ2-3	CASSQEERDTQYF
TRBV5-1	-	TRBJ2-1	CASSLASSDEQFF
TRBV4-2	-	TRBJ1-1	CASSQDLARGREAFF
TRBV18	-	TRBJ1-1	CASSPSQGSTEAFF
TRBV7-6	-	TRBJ1-1	CASSSNRLDTEAFF
TRBV3-1/TRBV3-2	-	TRBJ1-2	CASSQDRGRGNSNYGYTF
TRBV4-1	-	TRBJ2-2	CASSQDRWAGVNTGELFF
TRBV28	-	TRBJ1-4	CASSLRQGFNEKLFF
TRBV30	-	TRBJ2-1	CAWYGGGPYNEQFF
TRBV2	-	TRBJ2-7	CASSEGGAGGYEQYF
TRBV11-2	-	TRBJ2-5	CASSVQGWETQYF
TRBV11-2	-	TRBJ1-6	CASSLDVAYSRSPLHF
TRBV13	-	TRBJ1-6	CASSYRRDGSYNSPLHF
TRBV10-2	-	TRBJ2-2	CASSEIDSNTGELFF
TRBV12-3/TRBV12-4	-	TRBJ1-2	CASSIQGAGGYTF
TRBV3-1/TRBV3-2	few	TRBJ1-2	CASSGRGNGYTF
TRBV4-1	once	TRBJ2-4	CASSQVNRGDIQYF